Shown below are 32 T cell receptor beta chains from a single sample sequenced in a study of CXCR3-negative and CXCR3-positive naive CD8 T cells. All TRB cDNA libraries came from 5' RACE performed with UMI labels. TCRdb derives one entry per CDR3 protein from the 5' RACE reads, leaving out DNA. The sample features some 85,000 distinct CDR3 sequences, with 0.53% in its top ten. Whole-study findings and limits: Compared with CXCR3-negative naive cells, CXCR3-positive naive cells showed more hydrophobic TRB CDR3s.

Their recognized antigens are unknown. Sequencing was performed on naive CXCR3+ CD8+ T cells from blood. Described subset: CD45RO-CCR7+CD27+CD95- naive CD8+ T cells expressing CXCR3 (TNR3+). Receptor source: a human donor in good health. Some clones in this sample may be carry-over from other donors' samples.

The chain uses TRBV4-3 and TRBJ2-1. From germline, CDR1 is LGHNA and CDR2 YSLEER. The CDR3 is 16 amino acids. The CDR3: CASSQELGLAEDEQFF.

The rearrangement uses TRBV6-6 and TRBJ2-5; TCRdb's assignment of TRBD1 cannot be checked, as there is no DNA. This CDR3 is 13 amino acids long. Germline V CDR1 and CDR2: MNHNY, SVGAGI (reference sequence). The CDR3: CASSDTGGETQYF.

The chain employs TRBV7-6 and TRBJ2-1; TCRdb designates TRBD1, a call that cannot be tested without DNA. Germline loops: CDR1 SGHVS, CDR2 FNYEAQ. The CDR3 consists of 15 residues. This CDR3 reads CASSPLPRGLNEQFF. The full variable domain, rest sourced from reference TRBV7-6 and TRBJ2-1, is GAGVSQSPRYKVTKRGQDVALRCDPISGHVSLYWYRQALGQGPEFLTYFNYEAQQDKSGLPNDRFSAERPEGSISTLTIQRTEQRDSAMYRCASSPLPRGLNEQFFGPGTRLTVL.

This rearrangement joins TRBV18 to TRBJ1-2. The germline V gene encodes CDR1 KGHSH and CDR2 LQKENI. The CDR3 runs to 15 residues. The CDR3: CASSPPGGPRDGYTF. Full variable domain (remainder filled in from reference TRBV18 and TRBJ1-2): NAGVMQNPRHLVRRRGQEARLRCSPMKGHSHVYWYRQLPEEGLKFMVYLQKENIIDESGMPKERFSAEFPKEGPSILRIQQVVRGDSAAYFCASSPPGGPRDGYTFGSGTRLTVV.

The rearrangement links TRBV30 to TRBJ1-1. Germline V gene sequence: CDR1 GTSNPN, CDR2 SVGIG (reference sequence). CDR3 length: 13 amino acids. CDR3 region: CAWSPDAGTEAFF.

The chain uses TRBV6-6 and TRBJ2-5; the TCRdb D gene call, TRBD1, has no DNA to confirm it. CDR1 and CDR2 (germline): MNHNY, SVGAGI (reference sequence). There are 14 residues in the CDR3. The CDR3 protein is CASSYGTPKETQYF.

The V and J genes are TRBV29-1 and TRBJ2-3. Germline values: CDR1 SQVTM, CDR2 ANQGSEA. The CDR3 totals 13 residues. CDR3 amino acids: CSVVPVSTDTQYF.

J is TRBJ2-1 and V is TRBV6-4; no DNA is available, so the TRBD2 call from TCRdb remains unchecked. This CDR3 region has 15 residues. The germline CDR1 and CDR2 sequences are MRHNA and SNTAGT. CDR3 sequence reads: CASSDSAGGYNEQFF.

The V call is TRBV29-1, the J call TRBJ2-2; TCRdb returns TRBD2, unconfirmable since there is no DNA. CDR3 length: 13 residues. The V gene's germline CDR1 is SQVTM and CDR2 ANQGSEA. CDR3 sequence reads: CSVEWRVNGELWF.

The gene calls are TRBV20-1 and TRBJ2-3; TCRdb names TRBD2, which stays unverified in the absence of DNA. The CDR3 runs to 15 residues. Per germline, CDR1 DFQATT and CDR2 SNEGSKA (reference sequence). The CDR3 sequence: CSVTPGAGEADTQYF.

The V call is TRBV28, the J call TRBJ2-1; absent DNA, TCRdb's TRBD1 call cannot be checked. This CDR3 has 15 amino acids. Germline V gene lookup returns CDR1 MDHEN and CDR2 SYDVKM. The CDR3: CASSLWDNTPNEQFF.

The rearrangement joins TRBV7-6 to TRBJ2-6; the D call from TCRdb, TRBD2, cannot be confirmed without DNA. CDR1 is SGHVS, CDR2 FNYEAQ, per germline. CDR3 length: 19 amino acids. CDR3 residues: CASSEGLAGAISGANVLTF. Filled out from reference TRBV7-6 and TRBJ2-6, the complete variable domain reads GAGVSQSPRYKVTKRGQDVALRCDPISGHVSLYWYRQALGQGPEFLTYFNYEAQQDKSGLPNDRFSAERPEGSISTLTIQRTEQRDSAMYRCASSEGLAGAISGANVLTFGAGSRLTVL.

The chain combines TRBV23-1 with TRBJ2-3. TRBV23-1 is an open reading frame, and its role is uncertain. There are 13 residues in the CDR3. The CDR3 sequence is CASSHSHPDTQYF.

The chain employs TRBV7-8 and TRBJ2-5. The CDR3 totals 15 residues. Germline V gene lookup returns CDR1 SGHVS and CDR2 FQNEAQ. CDR3 amino acids: CASSLPRGIPETQYF. The entire variable domain, with the rest obtained from reference TRBV7-8 and TRBJ2-5, is as follows: GAGVSQSPRYKVAKRGQDVALRCDPISGHVSLFWYQQALGQGPEFLTYFQNEAQLDKSGLPSDRFFAERPEGSVSTLKIQRTQQEDSAVYLCASSLPRGIPETQYFGPGTRLLVL.

The chain couples TRBV28 to TRBJ2-5; the TCRdb D gene call, TRBD2, has no DNA to confirm it. The CDR3 contains 16 residues. CDR1 MDHEN and CDR2 SYDVKM come from the germline V gene. CDR3 sequence reads: CASSLGLAGVGETQYF.

The gene calls are TRBV2 and TRBJ1-2. CDR1 is SNHLY and CDR2 is FYNNEI in the germline V gene. CDR3 length: 16 residues. This chain's CDR3 is CASRDYDFSPMYGYTF.

The chain has TRBV28 and TRBJ1-2; TCRdb outputs TRBD1, but without DNA this stays unchecked. The CDR3 is 13 amino acids. Germline assignment: CDR1 MDHEN and CDR2 SYDVKM. The chain's CDR3 is CASSLQGLSGYTF.

The CDR3: CASSVAGTGYNEQFF. This rearrangement joins TRBV9 to TRBJ2-1; TCRdb gives TRBD1 as the D gene, but with no DNA this cannot be confirmed. The CDR3 totals 15 residues. The V gene's germline CDR1 is SGDLS and CDR2 YYNGEE.

The rearrangement uses TRBV28 and TRBJ2-7. The germline gives CDR1 MDHEN, CDR2 SYDVKM. The CDR3 consists of 15 residues. This chain's CDR3 is CASSPTFGWAYEQYF.

The chain has TRBV6-2 or TRBV6-3 and TRBJ1-1. Looked up from germline, CDR1 is MNHEY and CDR2 is SVGEGT. This CDR3 spans 13 amino acids. CDR3 protein: CASSYVMNTEAFF.

V gene TRBV29-1 combines with J gene TRBJ2-1; TCRdb selects TRBD2, and the lack of DNA leaves this call unchecked. Looked up from germline, CDR1 is SQVTM and CDR2 is ANQGSEA. The CDR3 sequence is 14 residues long. CDR3 residues: CSVEDRGTSEEQFF.

CDR3 amino acids: CASSRDIQETQYF. The rearrangement links TRBV13 to TRBJ2-5; checking the TCRdb D call of TRBD1 is not possible without DNA. Germline values: CDR1 PRHDT, CDR2 FYEKMQ (reference sequence). The length of the CDR3 is 13 residues.

The V call is TRBV28, the J call TRBJ2-4; no DNA is available, so the TRBD1 call from TCRdb remains unchecked. This CDR3 has 12 amino acids. The germline V gene encodes CDR1 MDHEN and CDR2 SYDVKM. The CDR3 region is CASSFGANIQYF.

The chain combines TRBV2 with TRBJ2-1. The CDR3 runs 13 residues. Germline CDR1 and CDR2: SNHLY and FYNNEI. This CDR3 reads CASRQVPHNEQFF.

V gene TRBV7-6 combines with J gene TRBJ2-5; TCRdb reports TRBD1, a call that lacks DNA to check it against. The CDR3 spans 14 residues. Germline CDR1 reads SGHVS; CDR2 reads FNYEAQ. The CDR3 reads CASSGPGFQETQYF.

The chain combines TRBV28 with TRBJ1-6. The germline gives CDR1 MDHEN, CDR2 SYDVKM. The CDR3 has 13 amino acids. The CDR3 reads CASSLDANSPLHF. Variable domain in full (rest from reference TRBV28 and TRBJ1-6): DVKVTQSSRYLVKRTGEKVFLECVQDMDHENMFWYRQDPGLGLRLIYFSYDVKMKEKGDIPEGYSVSREKKERFSLILESASTNQTSMYLCASSLDANSPLHFGNGTRLTVT.

The rearrangement links TRBV25-1 to TRBJ1-1. The CDR3 has 14 amino acids. Germline V gene sequence: CDR1 MGHDK, CDR2 SYGVNS. CDR3 sequence: CASSETNQNTEAFF.

J is TRBJ1-6 and V is TRBV14. From germline, CDR1 is SGHDN and CDR2 FVKESK. The CDR3 length is 12 residues. The CDR3 region is CASSPGASPLHF.

V gene TRBV12-3 or TRBV12-4 combines with J gene TRBJ2-2; TCRdb calls TRBD2, which cannot be checked without DNA. The CDR3 covers 14 residues. The CDR3 protein is CASNGGENTGELFF.

The rearrangement uses TRBV7-3 and TRBJ1-5; TCRdb's D gene call, TRBD1, goes unchecked for lack of DNA. The CDR3 sequence is 13 residues long. Germline V gene data show CDR1 as SGHTA and CDR2 as FQGTGA. The CDR3 sequence: CASSPEAGQPQHF.

The chain has TRBV3-1 and TRBJ2-1; TCRdb names TRBD2, which stays unverified in the absence of DNA. CDR1 is LGHDT, CDR2 YNNKEL, per germline (reference sequence). The CDR3 totals 16 residues. This CDR3 reads CASSLRTSGVGNKQFF.

V usage is TRBV6-1 and J usage is TRBJ2-5; TCRdb indicates TRBD1, and absent DNA this call remains unverified. Germline CDR1 MNHNS, CDR2 SASEGT. The CDR3 is made up of 16 amino acids. The CDR3 sequence is CASREDGTGVTETQYF.